This T cell receptor beta chain came from a study of early T cells in non-severe SARS-CoV-2 infection. Via MiXCR, TCRdb re-called the 5' RACE reads, giving one row per CDR3 protein. The data contain roughly 110,000 distinct CDR3 sequences, around 10% of them singletons. Germline V gene data show CDR1 as SGHVS and CDR2 as FQNEAQ. There are 13 residues in the CDR3. Trimming removed 5 bases from V and 10 bases from J, with 12 bases in between. The J gene is TRBJ1-6, the V gene TRBV7-8; the D is unclear. This receptor was taken from an adult who was a healthcare worker with PCR-confirmed SARS-CoV-2 infection or an uninfected control (not recorded which). Sequenced input: whole blood. The CDR3 DNA reads TGTGCCAGCAGCCCCGAAGGGTCATCACCCCTCCACTTT. Residues: CASSPEGSSPLHF.